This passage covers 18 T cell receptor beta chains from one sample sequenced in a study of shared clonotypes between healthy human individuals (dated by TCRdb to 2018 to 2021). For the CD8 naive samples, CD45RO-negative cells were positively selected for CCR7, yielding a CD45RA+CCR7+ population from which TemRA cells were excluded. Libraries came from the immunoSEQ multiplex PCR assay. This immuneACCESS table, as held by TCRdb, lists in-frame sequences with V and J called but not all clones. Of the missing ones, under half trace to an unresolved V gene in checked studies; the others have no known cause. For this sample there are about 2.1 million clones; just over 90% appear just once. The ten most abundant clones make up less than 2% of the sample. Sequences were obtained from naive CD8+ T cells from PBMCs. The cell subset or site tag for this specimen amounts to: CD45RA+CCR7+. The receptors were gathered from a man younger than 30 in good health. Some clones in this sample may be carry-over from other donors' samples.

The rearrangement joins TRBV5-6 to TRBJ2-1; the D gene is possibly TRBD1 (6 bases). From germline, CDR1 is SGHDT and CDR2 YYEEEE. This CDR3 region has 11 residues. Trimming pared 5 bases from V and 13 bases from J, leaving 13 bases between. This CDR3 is CASSFRDTQFF. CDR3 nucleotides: TGTGCCAGCAGTTTCCGGGACACTCAGTTCTTC.

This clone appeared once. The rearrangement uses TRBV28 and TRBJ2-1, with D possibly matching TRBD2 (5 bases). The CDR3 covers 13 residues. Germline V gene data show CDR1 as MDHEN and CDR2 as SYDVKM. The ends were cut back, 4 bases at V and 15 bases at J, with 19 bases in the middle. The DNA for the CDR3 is TGTGCCAGCAGTTATCGAGGAGCCTCCCGGGGGTTCTTC. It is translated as CASSYRGASRGFF.

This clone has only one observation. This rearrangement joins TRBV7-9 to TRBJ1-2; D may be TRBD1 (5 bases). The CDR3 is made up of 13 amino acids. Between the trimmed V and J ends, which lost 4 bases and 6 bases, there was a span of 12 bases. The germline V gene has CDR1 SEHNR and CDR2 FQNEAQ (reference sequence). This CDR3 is CASSSPGGDGYTF. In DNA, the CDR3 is TGTGCCAGCAGCTCCCCCGGGGGGGATGGCTACACCTTC.

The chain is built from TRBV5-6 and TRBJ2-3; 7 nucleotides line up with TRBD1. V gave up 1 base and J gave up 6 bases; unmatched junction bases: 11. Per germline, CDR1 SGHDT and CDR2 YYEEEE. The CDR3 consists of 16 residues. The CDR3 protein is CASSLPNRGPGDTQYF. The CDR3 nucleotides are TGTGCCAGCAGCTTGCCTAACAGGGGCCCTGGGGATACGCAGTATTTT.

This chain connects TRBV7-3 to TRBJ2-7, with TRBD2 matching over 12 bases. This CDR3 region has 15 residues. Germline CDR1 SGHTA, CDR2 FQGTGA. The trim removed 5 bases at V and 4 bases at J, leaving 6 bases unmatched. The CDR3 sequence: CASSVLAGGPYEQYF. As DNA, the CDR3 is TGTGCCAGCAGCGTTCTAGCGGGAGGGCCATACGAGCAGTACTTC.

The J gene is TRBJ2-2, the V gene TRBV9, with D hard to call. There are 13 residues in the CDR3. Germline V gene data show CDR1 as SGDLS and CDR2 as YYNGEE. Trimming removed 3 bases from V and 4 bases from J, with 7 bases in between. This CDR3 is CASSAPITGELFF. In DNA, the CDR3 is TGTGCCAGCAGCGCCCCAATCACCGGGGAGCTGTTTTTT.

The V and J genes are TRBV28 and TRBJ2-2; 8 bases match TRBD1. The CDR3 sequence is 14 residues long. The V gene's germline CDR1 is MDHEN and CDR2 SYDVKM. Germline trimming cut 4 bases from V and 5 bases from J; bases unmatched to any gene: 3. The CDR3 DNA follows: TGTGCCAGCAGTTCTCAGGGGGCAACCGGGGAGCTGTTTTTT. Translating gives CASSSQGATGELFF.

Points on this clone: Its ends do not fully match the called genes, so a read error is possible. CDR3 loop: CASSPGEARNYGQYF. CDR3 DNA: TGTGCCAGCAGCCCTGGGGAGGCCCGAAACTACGGGCAGTACTTC. The rearrangement uses TRBV7-9 and TRBJ2-7, with a weak D call TRBD2 (6 bases). The germline V gene has CDR1 SEHNR and CDR2 FQNEAQ (reference sequence). The CDR3 consists of 15 residues.

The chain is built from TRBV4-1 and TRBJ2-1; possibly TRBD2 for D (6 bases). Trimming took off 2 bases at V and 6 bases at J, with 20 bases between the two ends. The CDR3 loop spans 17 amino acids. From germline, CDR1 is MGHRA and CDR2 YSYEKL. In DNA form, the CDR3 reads TGCGCCAGCAGCCAATCTTACGGCCGGCGGGGAGGCAATGAGCAGTTCTTC. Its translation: CASSQSYGRRGGNEQFF.

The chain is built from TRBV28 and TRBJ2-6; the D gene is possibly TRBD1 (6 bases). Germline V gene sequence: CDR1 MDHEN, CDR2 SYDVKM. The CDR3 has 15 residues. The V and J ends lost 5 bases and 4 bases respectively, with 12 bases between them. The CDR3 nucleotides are TGTGCCAGCAGTGACCCCGGGACAGGGGCCAACGTCCTGACTTTC. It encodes CASSDPGTGANVLTF.

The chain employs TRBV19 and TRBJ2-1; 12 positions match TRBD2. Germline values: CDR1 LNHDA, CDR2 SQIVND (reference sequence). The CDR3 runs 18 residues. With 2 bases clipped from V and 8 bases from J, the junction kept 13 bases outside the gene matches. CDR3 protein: CASSILYASSGRGDEQFF. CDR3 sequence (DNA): TGTGCCAGTAGTATATTATACGCGTCTAGCGGGAGGGGGGATGAGCAGTTCTTC.

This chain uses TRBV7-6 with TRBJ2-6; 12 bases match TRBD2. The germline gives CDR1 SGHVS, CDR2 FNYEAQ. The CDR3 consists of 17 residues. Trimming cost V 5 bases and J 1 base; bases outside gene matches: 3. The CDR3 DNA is TGTGCCAGCAGCCAACTAGCGGGAGGTTCTGGGGCCAACGTCCTGACTTTC. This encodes CASSQLAGGSGANVLTF.

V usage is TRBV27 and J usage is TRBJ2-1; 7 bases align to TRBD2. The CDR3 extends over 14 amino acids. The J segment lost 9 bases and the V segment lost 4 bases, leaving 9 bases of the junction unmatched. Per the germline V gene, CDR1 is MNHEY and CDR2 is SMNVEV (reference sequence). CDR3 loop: CASSSTPPGGEQFF. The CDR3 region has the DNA TGTGCCAGCAGTTCCACGCCCCCGGGGGGTGAGCAGTTCTTC.

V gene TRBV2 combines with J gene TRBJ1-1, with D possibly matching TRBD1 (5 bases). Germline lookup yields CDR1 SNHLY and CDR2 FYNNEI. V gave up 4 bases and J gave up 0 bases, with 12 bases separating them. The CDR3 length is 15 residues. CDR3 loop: CASSAGPGMNTEAFF. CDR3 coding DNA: TGTGCCAGCAGTGCGGGGCCGGGAATGAACACTGAAGCTTTCTTT. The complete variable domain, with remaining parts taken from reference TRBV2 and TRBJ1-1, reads EPEVTQTPSHQVTQMGQEVILRCVPISNHLYFYWYRQILGQKVEFLVSFYNNEISEKSEIFDDQFSVERPDGSNFTLKIRSTKLEDSAMYFCASSAGPGMNTEAFFGQGTRLTVV.

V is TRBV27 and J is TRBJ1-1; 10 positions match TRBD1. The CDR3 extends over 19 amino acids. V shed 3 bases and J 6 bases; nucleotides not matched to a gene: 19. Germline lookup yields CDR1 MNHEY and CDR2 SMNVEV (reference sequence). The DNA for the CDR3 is TGTGCCAGCAGTTTTTTCAGGACAGGGGGGATAAGGAAATCACCTGAAGCTTTCTTT. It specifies CASSFFRTGGIRKSPEAFF.

This CDR3 is CASNGGGGEQYF. As DNA, the CDR3 is TGTGCCAGCAATGGTGGGGGTGGAGAGCAGTACTTC. This chain links TRBV28 with TRBJ2-7; D tentatively reads TRBD1 or TRBD2 (5 bases each). Germline CDR1 MDHEN, CDR2 SYDVKM. The CDR3 consists of 12 residues. Trimming pared 7 bases from V and 7 bases from J, leaving 14 bases between.

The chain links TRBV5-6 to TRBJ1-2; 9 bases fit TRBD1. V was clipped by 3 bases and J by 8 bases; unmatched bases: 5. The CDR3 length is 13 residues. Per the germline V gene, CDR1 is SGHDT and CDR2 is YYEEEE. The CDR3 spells CASSSRTGVGYTF. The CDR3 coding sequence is TGTGCCAGCAGCTCGAGGACAGGGGTAGGCTACACCTTC. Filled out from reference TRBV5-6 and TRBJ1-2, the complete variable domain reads DAGVTQSPTHLIKTRGQQVTLRCSPKSGHDTVSWYQQALGQGPQFIFQYYEEEERQRGNFPDRFSGHQFPNYSSELNVNALLLGDSALYLCASSSRTGVGYTFGSGTRLTVV.

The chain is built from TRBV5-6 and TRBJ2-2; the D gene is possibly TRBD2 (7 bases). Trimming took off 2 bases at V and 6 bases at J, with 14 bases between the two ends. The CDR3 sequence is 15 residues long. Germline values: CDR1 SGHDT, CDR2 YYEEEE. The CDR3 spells CASSFAGAWAGELFF. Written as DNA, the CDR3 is TGTGCCAGCAGCTTTGCGGGGGCATGGGCCGGGGAGCTGTTTTTT.